Included here is one TCR beta chain sequence, with context. What it binds is unknown. This record belongs to a study of glioma-infiltrating T cells after dendritic cell vaccination. As for time point: after dendritic cell vaccination, including at tumor progression/relapse. Blood PBMC samples: pre-vaccination, two weeks post third vaccination, and at tumor progression. Findings and limits, study-wide: Estimated pretreatment TIL content predicted outcome after dendritic cell vaccination.

TCRdb's table, derived via immunoSEQ multiplex PCR, lists solely in-frame clones and lacks some. The top ten clones hold 2% to 2.5% of a sample with roughly 80,000 clones, around 87% of them seen once. CDR1 and CDR2 (germline): LNHDA, SQIVND (reference sequence). V was shortened by 1 base and J by 0 bases, with 15 bases between the two germline ends. This CDR3 has 17 amino acids. This chain connects TRBV19 to TRBJ1-1, with D unclear. The TCR comes from a human donor with glioblastoma. Sequencing was performed on blood, taken after dendritic cell vaccination. DNA of the CDR3: TGTGCCAGTAGTATAGCATCATTCGGCGGGCTGAACACTGAAGCTTTCTTT. Protein product: CASSIASFGGLNTEAFF. The variable domain in full, with the rest retrieved from reference TRBV19 and TRBJ1-1, is DGGITQSPKYLFRKEGQNVTLSCEQNLNHDAMYWYRQDPGQGLRLIYYSQIVNDFQKGDIAEGYSVSREKKESFPLTVTSAQKNPTAFYLCASSIASFGGLNTEAFFGQGTRLTVV.